The clone carrying this TCR beta chain was observed once. These data come from a study of blood T cell repertoires in COVID-19. Some clones are missing from TCRdb's copy, which holds only in-frame ones; the method was immunoSEQ multiplex PCR. The sample consists of about 370,000 clones, about 90% of them appearing once. Symptom resolution, clearance, or two negative PCRs marked the recovered donors of Cohort 3. The CDR3 covers 13 residues. The germline gives CDR1 LNHDA, CDR2 SQIVND (reference sequence). The junction had 0 bases not matched to a gene; V was cut back by 5 bases and J by 1 base. The chain couples TRBV19 to TRBJ1-1; 8 bases are a match to TRBD1. The sequenced material came from PBMCs or T cells enriched from blood (not recorded which). The origin of this receptor is a woman in her 30s who had recovered from COVID-19. This CDR3 reads CASSDRGNTEAFF. DNA of the CDR3: TGTGCCAGTAGTGACAGGGGGAACACTGAAGCTTTCTTT.